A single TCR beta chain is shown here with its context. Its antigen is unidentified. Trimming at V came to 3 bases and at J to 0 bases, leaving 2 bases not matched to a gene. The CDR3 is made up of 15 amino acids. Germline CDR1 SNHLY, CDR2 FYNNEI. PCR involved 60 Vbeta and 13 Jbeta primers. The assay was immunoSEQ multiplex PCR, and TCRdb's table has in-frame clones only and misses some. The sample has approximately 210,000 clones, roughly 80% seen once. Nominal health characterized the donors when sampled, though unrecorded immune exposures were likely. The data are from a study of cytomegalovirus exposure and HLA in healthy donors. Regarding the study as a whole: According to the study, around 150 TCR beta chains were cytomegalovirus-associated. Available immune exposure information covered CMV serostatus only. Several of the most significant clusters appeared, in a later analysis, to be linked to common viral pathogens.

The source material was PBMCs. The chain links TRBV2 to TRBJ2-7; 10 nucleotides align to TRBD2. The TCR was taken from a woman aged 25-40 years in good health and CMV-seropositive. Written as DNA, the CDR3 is TGTGCCAGCAGTGATGGGACTAGCGCCTCCTACGAGCAGTACTTC. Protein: CASSDGTSASYEQYF.